This T cell receptor (beta chain) was identified during a study of cytomegalovirus exposure and HLA in healthy donors. This CDR3 is 14 amino acids long. The germline V gene has CDR1 MNHNS and CDR2 SASEGT. Trimming left V 3 bases short and J 2 bases short, with 8 bases between. PCR primers comprised 60 Vbeta and 13 Jbeta primers. Repertoires were generated with immunoSEQ multiplex PCR, while TCRdb's copy carries only in-frame clones and drops some. Among 100,000 to 130,000 clones listed, approximately 79% were seen once. The sample taken for sequencing was PBMCs. This TCR was recovered from a young man in good health and CMV-seronegative. V gene TRBV6-1 combines with J gene TRBJ1-5; a possible D gene is TRBD1 (6 bases). The DNA of the CDR3 is TGTGCCAGCAGTGAGGGGGCAGGCAATCAGCCCCAGCATTTT. The encoded protein is CASSEGAGNQPQHF.